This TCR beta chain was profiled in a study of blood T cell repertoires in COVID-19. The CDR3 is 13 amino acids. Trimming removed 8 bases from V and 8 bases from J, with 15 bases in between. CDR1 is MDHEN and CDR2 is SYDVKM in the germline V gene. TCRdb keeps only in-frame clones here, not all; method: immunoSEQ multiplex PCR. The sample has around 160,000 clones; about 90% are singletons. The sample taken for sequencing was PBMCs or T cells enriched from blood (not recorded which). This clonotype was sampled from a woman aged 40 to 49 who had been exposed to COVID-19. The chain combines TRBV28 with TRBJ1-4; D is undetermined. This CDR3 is CASYESGSEKLFF. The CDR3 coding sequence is TGTGCCAGCTACGAGTCAGGTTCGGAAAAACTGTTTTTT.